The 24 T cell receptor beta chains presented below share a single source sample, sequenced in a study of CXCR3-negative and CXCR3-positive naive CD8 T cells. Study observations and caveats: CXCR3-negative naive cells had less hydrophobic TRB CDR3s than did CXCR3-positive naive cells.

The antigens of these receptors remain unknown. It was by 5' RACE with UMI labels that the TRB cDNA libraries were prepared. TCRdb re-called the 5' RACE reads, yielding one record per CDR3 amino acid sequence without DNA. This sample carries some 150,000 distinct CDR3 sequences, with roughly 0.39% going to the ten biggest clones. The source material was naive CXCR3+ CD8+ T cells from blood. The subset is: CD45RO-CCR7+CD27+CD95- naive CD8+ T cells expressing CXCR3 (TNR3+). The receptors were sampled from a human donor in good health. Some clones in this sample may be carry-over from other donors' samples.

The chain combines TRBV5-1 with TRBJ2-2. This CDR3 contains 14 residues. Germline CDR1 is SGHRS and CDR2 is YFSETQ. The CDR3 loop is CASSLGATGGELFF.

The chain links TRBV29-1 to TRBJ1-2. CDR3 length equals 11 residues. Germline CDR1 SQVTM, CDR2 ANQGSEA. CDR3 sequence reads: CSVEVPDGYTF.

The chain joins TRBV20-1 to TRBJ2-5; TCRdb's D gene call, TRBD2, goes unchecked for lack of DNA. The CDR3 is 17 residues long. Germline-derived CDR1 and CDR2 are DFQATT and SNEGSKA (reference sequence). The CDR3: CSARALGPTSGQETQYF.

This sequence joins TRBV7-9 and TRBJ2-1. Germline CDR1 reads SEHNR; CDR2 reads FQNEAQ (reference sequence). CDR3 length: 12 residues. Here the CDR3 reads CASSLVSNEQFF.

The chain has TRBV7-2 and TRBJ2-7. Per germline, CDR1 SGHTA and CDR2 FQGNSA. The CDR3 has 14 amino acids. The CDR3 spells CASSHTDSTYEQYF.

The V and J genes are TRBV28 and TRBJ1-1; the D call of TRBD1 rests on TCRdb alone, since no DNA is present to check it. CDR3 size: 15 residues. Germline CDR1 reads MDHEN; CDR2 reads SYDVKM. The CDR3 here is CASSLLDTLDTEAFF.

This CDR3 reads CAISEAPGQGVMNIQYF. This chain links TRBV10-3 with TRBJ2-4; TCRdb's assignment of TRBD1 cannot be checked, as there is no DNA. Germline lookup yields CDR1 ENHRY and CDR2 SYGVKD. The CDR3 loop spans 17 amino acids.

V gene TRBV15 combines with J gene TRBJ1-2. The length of the CDR3 is 15 residues. Germline CDR1 and CDR2: LNHNV and YYDKDF (reference sequence). The CDR3 sequence is CATSRSSRSIWGYTF. The whole variable domain, remainder taken from reference TRBV15 and TRBJ1-2, is DAMVIQNPRYQVTQFGKPVTLSCSQTLNHNVMYWYQQKSSQAPKLLFHYYDKDFNNEADTPDNFQSRRPNTSFCFLDIRSPGLGDTAMYLCATSRSSRSIWGYTFGSGTRLTVV.

The genes are TRBV5-1 and TRBJ1-1; the TCRdb call, TRBD1, lacks DNA for checking. The V gene's germline CDR1 is SGHRS and CDR2 YFSETQ. The CDR3 covers 14 residues. The CDR3 spells CASSPSSIRAEAFF.

The chain links TRBV13 to TRBJ2-1; checking the TCRdb D call of TRBD1 is not possible without DNA. CDR1 is PRHDT and CDR2 is FYEKMQ in the germline V gene (reference sequence). The CDR3 totals 14 residues. The CDR3 here is CASSFLGANNEQFF.

The chain uses TRBV5-1 and TRBJ2-1; there is no DNA to check the TCRdb D call of TRBD1. The germline V gene has CDR1 SGHRS and CDR2 YFSETQ. The CDR3 sequence is 18 residues long. CDR3 region: CASSWPGQGLHYDNEQFF.

This rearrangement joins TRBV15 to TRBJ2-7. The germline gives CDR1 LNHNV, CDR2 YYDKDF (reference sequence). This CDR3 spans 14 amino acids. CDR3 sequence: CAISRDLGSELQYF.

The chain recombines TRBV13 with TRBJ2-7; without DNA, the TCRdb call of TRBD1 cannot be checked. The germline V gene encodes CDR1 PRHDT and CDR2 FYEKMQ (reference sequence). This CDR3 spans 18 amino acids. The CDR3 here is CASSHGTGGYPSSYEQYF.

J is TRBJ2-3 and V is TRBV6-4. Per germline, CDR1 MRHNA and CDR2 SNTAGT. The CDR3 has 13 residues. The CDR3 is CASSVLFGDTQYF.

This rearrangement joins TRBV23-1 to TRBJ2-1; without DNA, the TCRdb call of TRBD2 cannot be checked. TRBV23-1 is an open reading frame whose function is uncertain. The CDR3 sequence is 14 residues long. CDR3 sequence reads: CASPGLAGDNEQFF.

This chain connects TRBV7-9 to TRBJ1-2. The CDR3 totals 13 residues. CDR1 SEHNR and CDR2 FQNEAQ come from the germline V gene (reference sequence). The CDR3: CASSFNSPYGYTF. Full variable domain (rest looked up from reference TRBV7-9 and TRBJ1-2): DTGVSQNPRHKITKRGQNVTFRCDPISEHNRLYWYRQTLGQGPEFLTYFQNEAQLEKSRLLSDRFSAERPKGSFSTLEIQRTEQGDSAMYLCASSFNSPYGYTFGSGTRLTVV.

The chain has TRBV7-8 and TRBJ2-2; TCRdb's D call of TRBD1 is untestable without DNA. The germline V gene has CDR1 SGHVS and CDR2 FQNEAQ. There are 15 residues in the CDR3. The CDR3 loop reads CASSSPGAHAGELFF.

This chain joins TRBV29-1 and TRBJ2-5; TCRdb's D call of TRBD2 is untestable without DNA. Germline CDR1 SQVTM, CDR2 ANQGSEA. This CDR3 contains 15 residues. CDR3: CSVAPGGSLQETQYF.

This chain joins TRBV7-8 and TRBJ2-2; no DNA is available, so the TRBD1 call from TCRdb remains unchecked. The CDR3 has 16 residues. The germline gives CDR1 SGHVS, CDR2 FQNEAQ. The CDR3 is CASSLVPRGRTGELFF. Using reference TRBV7-8 and TRBJ2-2 for the parts outside the CDR3, the full variable domain is GAGVSQSPRYKVAKRGQDVALRCDPISGHVSLFWYQQALGQGPEFLTYFQNEAQLDKSGLPSDRFFAERPEGSVSTLKIQRTQQEDSAVYLCASSLVPRGRTGELFFGEGSRLTVL.

V and J are TRBV5-1 and TRBJ1-2. CDR3 length: 15 amino acids. Germline CDR1 reads SGHRS; CDR2 reads YFSETQ. This chain's CDR3 is CASRDDLRDGGGYTF.

The chain is built from TRBV20-1 and TRBJ2-7; as DNA is missing, the TRBD1 call by TCRdb cannot be tested. The length of the CDR3 is 17 residues. Germline CDR1 DFQATT, CDR2 SNEGSKA (reference sequence). CDR3 sequence reads: CSASESGTARPSYEQYF.

This chain links TRBV24-1 with TRBJ2-7. The CDR3 has 12 residues. Germline lookup yields CDR1 KGHDR and CDR2 SFDVKD. CDR3 amino acids: CATVGVVQLACF.

V usage is TRBV6-5 and J usage is TRBJ2-2. The CDR3 extends over 14 amino acids. Germline loops: CDR1 MNHEY, CDR2 SVGAGI. The CDR3 loop is CAISLRTNTGELFF.

CDR3 amino acids: CASRDRTGEQYF. The chain employs TRBV10-2 and TRBJ2-7; TCRdb outputs TRBD1, but without DNA this stays unchecked. This CDR3 has 12 amino acids. The germline V gene encodes CDR1 WSHSY and CDR2 SAAADI.